The 32 T cell receptor beta chains in this list originate from one sample, sequenced in a study of T-cell reconstitution after alpha-beta-depleted transplantation in children. The library targeted TCRbeta and was prepared with unique molecular identifiers. TCRdb analysed the PCR reads with MiXCR anew, one entry per CDR3 protein. The sample lists under 850,000 distinct CDR3 sequences, around 12% occurring once. This material consisted of PBMCs, taken before TCRalphabeta/CD19-depleted stem cell transplant. Receptors were obtained from a girl aged 2 to 10 with congenital amegakaryocytic thrombocytopenia, due to receive a stem cell transplant.

The rearrangement uses TRBV2 and TRBJ2-7; 11 bases agree with TRBD1. This CDR3 spans 14 amino acids. CDR1 and CDR2 (germline): SNHLY, FYNNEI. V was pared by 7 bases and J by 6 bases, with 8 bases of the junction left unmatched. CDR3 sequence (DNA): TGTGCCAGCAAACCAAGGACAGGGGGCTCCGAGCAGTACTTC. Its translation: CASKPRTGGSEQYF.

This clonotype has at least ten counts. The gene calls are TRBV20-1 and TRBJ2-4, with D unresolved. V was shortened by 6 bases and J by 0 bases, with 9 bases between the two germline ends. CDR1 and CDR2 (germline): DFQATT, SNEGSKA (reference sequence). This CDR3 spans 13 amino acids. The chain's CDR3 is CSAGNLAKNIQYF. The DNA of the CDR3 is TGCAGTGCAGGGAATCTAGCCAAAAACATTCAGTACTTC.

This clonotype was counted ten times or more. The chain links TRBV28 to TRBJ2-7; 13 bases line up with TRBD2. Germline trimming cut 3 bases from V and 5 bases from J; bases unmatched to any gene: 4. Germline V gene lookup returns CDR1 MDHEN and CDR2 SYDVKM. The CDR3 consists of 15 residues. CDR3 sequence (DNA): TGTGCCAGCAGTTTGACTAGCGGGAGGTTCAACGAGCAGTACTTC. As protein: CASSLTSGRFNEQYF. Combining the CDR3 with reference TRBV28 and TRBJ2-7 gives the whole variable domain DVKVTQSSRYLVKRTGEKVFLECVQDMDHENMFWYRQDPGLGLRLIYFSYDVKMKEKGDIPEGYSVSREKKERFSLILESASTNQTSMYLCASSLTSGRFNEQYFGPGTRLTVT.

This clonotype has a count of ten or more. The gene calls are TRBV20-1 and TRBJ1-3, with 8 bases fitting TRBD1. V gave up 0 bases and J gave up 2 bases; unmatched junction bases: 3. Germline-derived CDR1 and CDR2 are DFQATT and SNEGSKA (reference sequence). The CDR3 runs to 15 residues. Here the CDR3 reads CSARETGQAGNTIYF. The CDR3 DNA sequence: TGCAGTGCTAGAGAGACGGGACAGGCTGGAAACACCATATATTTT.

At least ten counts were recorded for this clonotype. The chain uses TRBV15 and TRBJ1-3; D is uncertain. Trimming stripped 3 bases from V and 5 bases from J, with 8 bases between. The germline CDR1 and CDR2 sequences are LNHNV and YYDKDF (reference sequence). The length of the CDR3 is 13 residues. The CDR3 region has the DNA TGTGCCACCAGCAGGGTTTCGAGAAACACCATATATTTT. Its protein is CATSRVSRNTIYF.

There are many counts of this clonotype. V usage is TRBV20-1 and J usage is TRBJ2-7, with a weak D call TRBD1 (6 bases). Germline CDR1 is DFQATT and CDR2 is SNEGSKA (reference sequence). V was cut by 2 bases and J by 3 bases, with 11 bases left in between. The CDR3 runs to 13 residues. CDR3 coding DNA: TGCAGTGCTAGACCAGGGACAATCTACGAGCAGTACTTC. It encodes CSARPGTIYEQYF.

The rearrangement links TRBV5-6 to TRBJ2-7; TRBD2 might be the D (5 bases). In germline, CDR1 is SGHDT, CDR2 YYEEEE. Trimming took 5 bases from V and 3 from J, leaving 15 bases between them. The CDR3 extends over 14 amino acids. CDR3 sequence (DNA): TGTGCCAGCAGAAGGTGGGGAGCTCTCTACGAGCAGTACTTC. Its protein is CASRRWGALYEQYF.

This clonotype was seen a few times. The V call is TRBV5-1, the J call TRBJ2-1; 11 bases align to TRBD2. Losses at the gene ends were 3 bases for V and 6 bases for J; bases not matched to a gene: 8. CDR3 length: 16 residues. CDR1 is SGHRS and CDR2 is YFSETQ in the germline V gene. The CDR3: CASSSLGTSGLNEQFF. As DNA, the CDR3 is TGCGCCAGCAGCTCCCTTGGGACTAGCGGTCTCAATGAGCAGTTCTTC.

Ten or more counts support this clonotype. The gene calls are TRBV20-1 and TRBJ2-7; 15 bases line up with TRBD2. Trimming at V came to 6 bases and at J to 10 bases, leaving 10 bases not matched to a gene. The CDR3 loop spans 14 amino acids. In germline, CDR1 is DFQATT, CDR2 SNEGSKA (reference sequence). In DNA form, the CDR3 reads TGCAGTGCCACCGGGACTAGCGGGAGGTTTTTTCAGTACTTC. Protein product: CSATGTSGRFFQYF.

The chain is built from TRBV5-1 and TRBJ2-7, with a weak D call TRBD2 (5 bases). The V end lost 2 bases, the J end lost 9 bases, and 24 bases lay between the germline ends. The germline CDR1 and CDR2 sequences are SGHRS and YFSETQ. This CDR3 is 16 amino acids long. The CDR3 DNA reads as TGCGCCAGCAGCTTCGGGTATCTAGAGGAGGCGGTTCGGCAGTACTTC. Protein: CASSFGYLEEAVRQYF.

The rearrangement links TRBV19 to TRBJ1-3; D call uncertain. This CDR3 has 13 amino acids. Trimming cost V 8 bases and J 0 bases, with 8 bases left between them. Germline CDR1 reads LNHDA; CDR2 reads SQIVND (reference sequence). This chain's CDR3 is CASGGISGNTIYF. The CDR3 region has the DNA TGTGCCAGTGGCGGCATCTCTGGAAACACCATATATTTT.

This clonotype was seen many times. This rearrangement joins TRBV12-3 or TRBV12-4 to TRBJ2-1, with 9 bases fitting TRBD2. Trimming took 1 base from V and 1 from J; bases not matched to a gene: 5. The CDR3 is 17 residues long. The CDR3 bases are TGTGCCAGCAGTTTAGGGATAGCGGGAGTATCCTACAATGAGCAGTTCTTC. This gives the protein CASSLGIAGVSYNEQFF.

The CDR3 spells CASRFSTGSGLGYTF. CDR3 coding DNA: TGTGCCAGCAGATTCTCAACAGGATCCGGGCTTGGCTACACCTTC. The chain carries TRBV27 and TRBJ1-2; D is perhaps TRBD1 (5 bases). CDR3 length equals 15 residues. Germline V gives CDR1 MNHEY, CDR2 SMNVEV (reference sequence). V was pared by 6 bases and J by 7 bases, with 21 bases between.

This clonotype occurred many times. V gene TRBV5-1 combines with J gene TRBJ2-3, with D unresolved. Germline CDR1 SGHRS, CDR2 YFSETQ. With 1 base removed from V and 7 bases from J, the gap between germline ends came to 7 bases. This CDR3 contains 12 residues. The CDR3 here is CASSLNSHTQYF. The DNA for the CDR3 is TGCGCCAGCAGCTTGAACAGCCATACGCAGTATTTT.

V and J are TRBV15 and TRBJ2-2, with D maybe TRBD2 (5 bases). CDR1 LNHNV and CDR2 YYDKDF come from the germline V gene (reference sequence). The V gene lost 0 bases and the J gene lost 2 bases, with 10 bases spanning the gap. There are 16 residues in the CDR3. CDR3 in amino acids: CATSREDGLNTGELFF. The CDR3 DNA is TGTGCCACCAGCAGAGAGGACGGACTTAACACCGGGGAGCTGTTTTTT.

V gene TRBV5-1 combines with J gene TRBJ2-2; D might be TRBD1 (6 bases). V lost 4 bases, J lost 3 bases, and 16 bases lay in between. This CDR3 has 16 residues. Germline CDR1 SGHRS, CDR2 YFSETQ. CDR3: CASSRQTSGDTGELFF. CDR3 in DNA: TGCGCCAGCAGCCGACAGACCTCAGGGGACACCGGGGAGCTGTTTTTT.

The V gene is TRBV12-3 or TRBV12-4, the J gene TRBJ1-2, with D possibly matching TRBD1 (6 bases). Trimming left V 7 bases short and J 7 bases short, with 22 bases between. The CDR3 totals 15 residues. CDR3 sequence: CASNAVGAGATGYTF. The CDR3 bases are TGTGCCAGCAACGCGGTCGGGGCAGGGGCGACTGGCTACACCTTC.

This clonotype was detected many times. The chain combines TRBV20-1 with TRBJ2-1, with D uncertain. Per the germline V gene, CDR1 is DFQATT and CDR2 is SNEGSKA (reference sequence). V was clipped by 6 bases and J by 9 bases, with 12 bases between them. The CDR3 has 11 amino acids. The DNA of the CDR3 is TGCAGTGCCCCCGTACTTGGTGAGCAGTTCTTC. As protein: CSAPVLGEQFF.

The table lists this clonotype with many counts. The V gene is TRBV11-2, the J gene TRBJ2-1; 11 positions match TRBD2. The length of the CDR3 is 16 residues. Looked up from germline, CDR1 is SGHAT and CDR2 is FQNNGV. V shed 6 bases, J shed 5 bases, and the junction held 9 bases outside the gene matches. The CDR3 protein is CASRNLAGGPHNEQFF. For the CDR3, the DNA is TGTGCCAGCAGAAACCTAGCGGGAGGTCCTCACAATGAGCAGTTCTTC.

This clonotype was counted ten times or more. The chain has TRBV5-5 and TRBJ2-1; D remains unclear. Between the trimmed V and J ends, which lost 4 bases and 0 bases, there was a span of 8 bases. Germline CDR1 SGHKS, CDR2 YYEKEE (reference sequence). The CDR3 runs 14 residues. In DNA form, the CDR3 reads TGTGCCAGCAGCGGATCAGACTCCTACAATGAGCAGTTCTTC. It specifies CASSGSDSYNEQFF.

This clonotype was found a few times. The chain employs TRBV5-1 and TRBJ2-1, with D possibly matching TRBD1 (6 bases). CDR3 size: 16 residues. V lost 4 bases and J lost 8, with 22 bases in between. The germline V gene has CDR1 SGHRS and CDR2 YFSETQ. Written as DNA, the CDR3 is TGCGCCAGCAGCCCGAGTGAGGGGGAGAGGGGCGATGAGCAGTTCTTC. Protein sequence: CASSPSEGERGDEQFF.

This clonotype came up many times. The chain joins TRBV5-1 to TRBJ2-3, with unresolved D. V was clipped by 1 base and J by 8 bases, with 8 bases between them. CDR1 SGHRS and CDR2 YFSETQ come from the germline V gene. The CDR3 spans 12 residues. The CDR3 region has the DNA TGCGCCAGCAGCTTGTCCGTGGGTACGCAGTATTTT. Translated: CASSLSVGTQYF.

The count of this clonotype is one. This chain joins TRBV25-1 and TRBJ2-7; no firm D call. The V gene's germline CDR1 is MGHDK and CDR2 SYGVNS. The CDR3 spans 13 residues. Trimming took off 3 bases at V and 5 bases at J, with 11 bases between the two ends. CDR3 sequence reads: CASSDLGFDEQYF. The CDR3 DNA reads TGTGCCAGCAGTGATCTAGGGTTCGACGAGCAGTACTTC.

This clonotype was detected ten times or more. The chain combines TRBV20-1 with TRBJ1-2, with 8 bases aligning to TRBD1. The length of the CDR3 is 15 residues. Germline values: CDR1 DFQATT, CDR2 SNEGSKA (reference sequence). Germline trimming cut 5 bases from V and 1 base from J; bases unmatched to any gene: 9. CDR3 DNA: TGCAGTGCTGGTAACACAGGGGGATTTAACTATGGCTACACCTTC. It encodes CSAGNTGGFNYGYTF.

There are many counts of this clonotype. This chain links TRBV20-1 with TRBJ2-1; 11 bases align to TRBD2. This CDR3 has 14 residues. J lost 7 bases, V lost 4 bases, and 6 bases had no gene match. Germline CDR1 is DFQATT and CDR2 is SNEGSKA (reference sequence). CDR3 residues: CSATSGRRGNEQFF. The CDR3 nucleotides read TGCAGTGCTACTAGCGGGAGGAGGGGTAATGAGCAGTTCTTC.

For this clonotype: A clone one base away is much larger, so this may be a read error. Here the CDR3 omits its conserved ending phenylalanine or tryptophan, so a read error is the likely source. The rearrangement joins TRBV20-1 to TRBJ1-1, with D possibly matching TRBD1 (5 bases). V was pared by 2 bases and J by 6 bases, with 19 bases between. Germline V gene lookup returns CDR1 DFQATT and CDR2 SNEGSKA (reference sequence). The CDR3 runs to 15 residues. For the CDR3, the DNA is TGCAGTGCTAGAATACCCGGGACGACGGGGGCTGAAGCTTTCTTA. It is translated as CSARIPGTTGAEAFL.

This clonotype was recorded at least ten times. The J gene is TRBJ2-1, the V gene TRBV29-1, with 11 positions matching TRBD2. This CDR3 region has 13 residues. CDR1 SQVTM and CDR2 ANQGSEA come from the germline V gene. V lost 7 bases and J lost 15; bases outside the gene matches: 14. CDR3 residues: CSALGGLAEPLFF. In DNA form, the CDR3 reads TGCAGCGCCCTCGGGGGACTAGCGGAACCACTGTTCTTC.

The J gene is TRBJ2-6, the V gene TRBV12-3 or TRBV12-4; D remains ambiguous. V was trimmed by 1 base and J by 13 bases, leaving 11 bases between them. This CDR3 contains 13 residues. The CDR3 DNA reads as TGTGCCAGCAGTTTAGTGGGCTGGGGAGTCCTGACTTTC. Translated: CASSLVGWGVLTF.

This CDR3 is CASSTLEGGRNTEAFF. The CDR3 bases are TGTGCCAGCAGCACCCTTGAGGGGGGGAGGAACACTGAAGCTTTCTTT. The chain carries TRBV7-9 and TRBJ1-1, with D tentatively TRBD1 (6 bases). CDR3 length equals 16 residues. Trimming stripped 5 bases from V and 1 base from J, with 17 bases between. Germline V gives CDR1 SEHNR, CDR2 FQNEAQ (reference sequence).

The table lists this clonotype with a few counts. The V call is TRBV6-2 or TRBV6-3, the J call TRBJ2-7, with D maybe TRBD2 (6 bases). The V gene lost 4 bases and the J gene lost 3 bases, with 25 bases spanning the gap. CDR3 length: 18 amino acids. Germline-derived CDR1 and CDR2 are MNHEY and SVGEGT. The CDR3 spells CASSSGPFRERSVYEQYF. The CDR3, as DNA: TGTGCCAGCAGTTCGGGGCCCTTTCGGGAGCGGTCGGTCTACGAGCAGTACTTC.

The gene calls are TRBV14 and TRBJ2-1, with D maybe TRBD2 (5 bases). The V end was cut by 0 bases, the J end by 8 bases, with 14 bases between. The CDR3 length is 15 residues. CDR1 and CDR2 (germline): SGHDN, FVKESK. This chain's CDR3 is CASSQDLQTTHEQFF. DNA for the CDR3: TGTGCCAGCAGCCAAGATCTTCAGACTACCCATGAGCAGTTCTTC.

This chain links TRBV29-1 with TRBJ2-7; a weak D match, TRBD2 (7 bases). The V and J ends lost 4 bases and 5 bases respectively, with 12 bases between them. The length of the CDR3 is 12 residues. Per germline, CDR1 SQVTM and CDR2 ANQGSEA. CDR3 coding DNA: TGCAGCGTTGCTCAAGGGGGGGACGAGCAGTACTTC. Encoded protein: CSVAQGGDEQYF.